Following are 30 T cell receptor beta chains from one sample sequenced in a study of T-cell memory formation after mild COVID-19. Each CDR3 protein is one row after TCRdb ran MiXCR on the 5' RACE reads. The table has under 450,000 distinct CDR3 sequences, 20% to 25% seen once. The sequenced sample was PBMCs or a T cell subset sorted from them (not recorded which). These receptors were collected from an adult woman who had mild COVID-19 (a few samples of this study predate the infection). Cell type and time point are not known.

There are many counts of this clonotype. The V call is TRBV29-1, the J call TRBJ1-1; perhaps TRBD1 as D (6 bases). Germline V gene lookup returns CDR1 SQVTM and CDR2 ANQGSEA. Trimming took 3 bases from V and 6 from J, leaving 20 bases between them. The CDR3 extends over 15 amino acids. The CDR3 coding sequence is TGCAGCGTTGAGGACAGCGGAATCTCAGTGGCTGAAGCTTTCTTT. Translated, it gives CSVEDSGISVAEAFF.

The V and J genes are TRBV9 and TRBJ2-1; D call uncertain. V lost 5 bases and J 0 bases, leaving 12 bases between the germline ends. In germline, CDR1 is SGDLS, CDR2 YYNGEE. The CDR3 totals 15 residues. CDR3: CASSFAGHSYNEQFF. In DNA form, the CDR3 reads TGTGCCAGCAGTTTCGCCGGGCACTCCTACAATGAGCAGTTCTTC.

V and J are TRBV7-6 and TRBJ2-1; maybe TRBD1 (5 bases). Germline lookup yields CDR1 SGHVS and CDR2 FNYEAQ. Deletions cut 4 bases from V and 10 bases from J, with 11 bases between. This CDR3 has 12 residues. In DNA form, the CDR3 reads TGTGCCAGCAGCTCCCAGGGAATGGAGCAGTTCTTC. Protein product: CASSSQGMEQFF.

This clonotype was observed a handful of times. The rearrangement uses TRBV23-1 and TRBJ2-5; D gene ambiguous. TRBV23-1 is reported as an ORF; its role is uncertain. The CDR3 spans 13 residues. V lost 0 bases to trimming and J lost 3 bases, with 5 bases between them. This CDR3 reads CASSQSEEETQYF. For the CDR3, the DNA is TGCGCCAGCAGTCAATCGGAAGAAGAGACCCAGTACTTC.

This clonotype has just a few counts. The chain uses TRBV25-1 and TRBJ2-7; D may be TRBD1 (5 bases). In germline, CDR1 is MGHDK, CDR2 SYGVNS. V dropped 4 bases and J dropped 5 bases, with 21 bases sitting between them. The CDR3 is 16 residues long. In DNA, the CDR3 is TGTGCCAGCAGTGGGGATCAGACAGCCTCTCTCCACGAGCAGTACTTC. It translates to CASSGDQTASLHEQYF.

This sequence joins TRBV28 and TRBJ2-5; the match to TRBD1 covers 7 bases. The CDR3 extends over 17 amino acids. The trim removed 4 bases at V and 2 bases at J, leaving 13 bases unmatched. The germline V gene encodes CDR1 MDHEN and CDR2 SYDVKM. In nucleotides, the CDR3 is TGTGCCAGCAGTTCACTGACAGGGACCTCAGAGCAAGAGACCCAGTACTTC. It yields the protein CASSSLTGTSEQETQYF.

The chain uses TRBV12-3 or TRBV12-4 and TRBJ2-5, with 7 nucleotides matching TRBD2. V dropped 5 bases and J dropped 5; count of bases not matched to a gene: 14. This CDR3 has 16 amino acids. Written as DNA, the CDR3 is TGTGCCAGCAGTCCCTCCCGTGGCGGGAGTTACGAGACCCAGTACTTC. This encodes CASSPSRGGSYETQYF.

In its sample, this clonotype was seen a few times. CDR3 loop: CATSRDLRAALREKLFF. The CDR3 coding sequence is TGTGCCACCAGCAGAGACCTTCGGGCCGCCTTACGTGAAAAACTGTTTTTT. The genes are TRBV15 and TRBJ1-4; D is uncertain. The CDR3 runs to 17 residues. The V end lost 0 bases, the J end lost 7 bases, and 18 bases lay between the germline ends. Germline loops: CDR1 LNHNV, CDR2 YYDKDF (reference sequence). Complete variable domain (other parts from reference TRBV15 and TRBJ1-4): DAMVIQNPRYQVTQFGKPVTLSCSQTLNHNVMYWYQQKSSQAPKLLFHYYDKDFNNEADTPDNFQSRRPNTSFCFLDIRSPGLGDTAMYLCATSRDLRAALREKLFFGSGTQLSVL.

The V call is TRBV6-5, the J call TRBJ2-1; 7 nucleotides agree with TRBD2. The trim removed 4 bases at V and 2 bases at J, leaving 5 bases unmatched. Per the germline V gene, CDR1 is MNHEY and CDR2 is SVGAGI. The CDR3 spans 15 residues. CDR3 protein: CASSSRDYTYNEQFF. CDR3 DNA: TGTGCCAGCAGTTCAAGGGACTATACCTACAATGAGCAGTTCTTC.

V is TRBV20-1 and J is TRBJ2-7, with 8 bases lining up with TRBD1. Germline CDR1 DFQATT, CDR2 SNEGSKA (reference sequence). This CDR3 has 16 amino acids. V trimming: 0 bases; J trimming: 6 bases; junction bases outside the gene matches: 13. CDR3 amino acids: CSARDMFGQGHGEQYF. The DNA of the CDR3 is TGCAGTGCTAGAGATATGTTTGGACAGGGACATGGCGAGCAGTACTTC.

There are a few counts of this clonotype. The V and J genes are TRBV6-6 and TRBJ2-7; D is unresolved. V dropped 4 bases and J dropped 9 bases, with 16 bases sitting between them. CDR3 length: 13 residues. Germline V CDR1 and CDR2: MNHNY, SVGAGI (reference sequence). The CDR3 DNA reads as TGTGCCAGCAGTTCCAACGGGCCTCCTGGGCAGTACTTC. Its protein product is CASSSNGPPGQYF.

This clonotype was counted between two and nine times. The rearrangement uses TRBV29-1 and TRBJ1-4; D may be TRBD1 (6 bases). V was trimmed by 6 bases and J by 0 bases, leaving 8 bases between them. This CDR3 has 13 residues. Germline V gives CDR1 SQVTM, CDR2 ANQGSEA. The CDR3 DNA sequence: TGCAGCGTCGCAGGGGCAACTAATGAAAAACTGTTTTTT. This gives the protein CSVAGATNEKLFF. Using reference TRBV29-1 and TRBJ1-4 for the parts outside the CDR3, the full variable domain is SAVISQKPSRDICQRGTSLTIQCQVDSQVTMMFWYRQQPGQSLTLIATANQGSEATYESGFVIDKFPISRPNLTFSTLTVSNMSPEDSSIYLCSVAGATNEKLFFGSGTQLSVL.

CDR3 protein: CASSQEVVGLGGNEKLFF. The CDR3 nucleotides read TGTGCCAGCAGCCAAGAGGTGGTGGGCTTGGGGGGAAATGAAAAACTGTTTTTT. The chain recombines TRBV4-2 with TRBJ1-4; D may be TRBD1 (5 bases). Between the trimmed V and J ends, which lost 0 bases and 5 bases, there was a span of 19 bases. In germline, CDR1 is LGHNA, CDR2 YNFKEQ. This CDR3 contains 18 residues.

This chain joins TRBV7-2 and TRBJ2-3, with 8 bases identical to TRBD2. The CDR3 runs to 15 residues. Germline V lookup: CDR1 SGHTA, CDR2 FQGNSA. V trimming: 5 bases; J trimming: 2 bases; junction bases outside the gene matches: 6. The CDR3 DNA reads as TGTGCCAGCAGCGCCCGGGGGGGGCTCACAGATACGCAGTATTTT. Its protein product is CASSARGGLTDTQYF.

Only a few counts were recorded for this clonotype. The chain employs TRBV5-1 and TRBJ2-3, with D possibly matching TRBD2 (5 bases). V was trimmed by 0 bases and J by 5 bases, leaving 10 bases between them. CDR1 and CDR2 (germline): SGHRS, YFSETQ. The CDR3 covers 14 residues. The CDR3 DNA reads as TGCGCCAGCAGCTTGGGGACTGTGGGAGATACGCAGTATTTT. This codes for CASSLGTVGDTQYF.

A word on this clonotype: An end of the junction does not agree with germline; a read error may underlie this. V gene TRBV4-3 combines with J gene TRBJ2-1, with a tentative D call TRBD2 (6 bases). Germline V gene data show CDR1 as LGHNA and CDR2 as YSLEER. The CDR3 has 19 residues. In DNA form, the CDR3 reads TGCGTCAGCAGCCCTAAAGCGCTAGCGAAAGAACACTCCTACAATGAGCAGTTCTTC. It is translated as CVSSPKALAKEHSYNEQFF.

The chain links TRBV7-2 to TRBJ2-1; no definite D call. The CDR3 totals 12 residues. The V gene's germline CDR1 is SGHTA and CDR2 FQGNSA. Trimming removed 4 bases from V and 6 bases from J, with 7 bases in between. This CDR3 reads CASSSGPNEQFF. CDR3 DNA: TGTGCCAGCAGCTCGGGCCCCAATGAGCAGTTCTTC.

V and J are TRBV5-4 and TRBJ2-1; 8 nucleotides match TRBD1. V shed 4 bases and J 9 bases; nucleotides not matched to a gene: 15. CDR1 and CDR2 from the germline V gene are SGHNT and YYREEE (reference sequence). This CDR3 has 16 residues. This chain's CDR3 is CASSQLDRGKSAEQFF. In DNA, the CDR3 is TGTGCCAGCAGCCAACTCGACAGGGGAAAGTCGGCTGAGCAGTTCTTC.

The V call is TRBV27, the J call TRBJ2-7; D is perhaps TRBD1 (6 bases). The CDR3 is made up of 14 amino acids. Germline CDR1 reads MNHEY; CDR2 reads SMNVEV (reference sequence). V was pared by 6 bases and J by 0 bases, with 12 bases between. CDR3 sequence: CASSPGQLSYEQYF. CDR3 in DNA: TGTGCCAGCAGCCCTGGACAGCTCTCCTACGAGCAGTACTTC.

This chain joins TRBV7-9 and TRBJ1-5, with TRBD1 matching 8 bases. The CDR3 consists of 16 residues. V gave up 5 bases and J gave up 2 bases; unmatched junction bases: 8. In germline, CDR1 is SEHNR, CDR2 FQNEAQ (reference sequence). The CDR3 coding sequence is TGTGCCAGCAGCCCCGACAGGGGCCGGGGCAATCAGCCCCAGCATTTT. It translates to CASSPDRGRGNQPQHF.

The genes are TRBV4-1 and TRBJ1-1, with D possibly matching TRBD1 (6 bases). The V and J ends lost 1 base and 3 bases respectively, with 12 bases between them. The CDR3 has 15 amino acids. Germline CDR1 and CDR2: MGHRA and YSYEKL. CDR3 bases: TGCGCCAGCAGCCAAGGGGGGGGCGCTTACACTGAAGCTTTCTTT. This sequence encodes CASSQGGGAYTEAFF.

V gene TRBV29-1 combines with J gene TRBJ1-1; D remains unclear. This CDR3 comprises 11 residues. Trimming took off 4 bases at V and 0 bases at J, with 3 bases between the two ends. Germline V lookup: CDR1 SQVTM, CDR2 ANQGSEA. The CDR3 region has the DNA TGCAGCGTTGTAATGAACACTGAAGCTTTCTTT. This codes for CSVVMNTEAFF. The whole variable domain, filled in from reference TRBV29-1 and TRBJ1-1, reads SAVISQKPSRDICQRGTSLTIQCQVDSQVTMMFWYRQQPGQSLTLIATANQGSEATYESGFVIDKFPISRPNLTFSTLTVSNMSPEDSSIYLCSVVMNTEAFFGQGTRLTVV.

This clonotype was seen a few times. The chain links TRBV12-3 or TRBV12-4 to TRBJ2-5, with 8 bases identical to TRBD2. This CDR3 is built from 15 residues. The trim removed 8 bases at V and 2 bases at J, leaving 10 bases unmatched. CDR3 in DNA: TGTGCCAGCTCCTCTCGGGGGGGACCACAAGAGACCCAGTACTTC. Translated: CASSSRGGPQETQYF.

This clonotype was counted only a few times. The chain links TRBV25-1 to TRBJ1-1; no clear D gene. The germline V gene encodes CDR1 MGHDK and CDR2 SYGVNS. V was clipped by 3 bases and J by 10 bases, with 24 bases between them. This CDR3 comprises 16 residues. The CDR3 loop is CASSDQTSVAGVGAFF. Here the CDR3 DNA reads TGTGCCAGCAGTGACCAGACCTCGGTGGCAGGAGTGGGAGCTTTCTTT.

This clonotype was counted a few times. The rearrangement uses TRBV29-1 and TRBJ2-7, with no clear D. The V end was cut by 4 bases, the J end by 2 bases, with 9 bases between. The CDR3 totals 12 residues. Germline V CDR1 and CDR2: SQVTM, ANQGSEA. CDR3 region: CSVGGSAYEQYF. In DNA form, the CDR3 reads TGCAGCGTTGGTGGGTCAGCCTACGAGCAGTACTTC.

This clonotype was seen many times. This chain uses TRBV7-3 with TRBJ2-1; TRBD1 is a possible D gene (6 bases). Germline V CDR1 and CDR2: SGHTA, FQGTGA. V shed 5 bases and J shed 4 bases, with 15 bases lying between them. The CDR3 contains 15 residues. This CDR3 is CASSPMGAWYNEQFF. The CDR3 DNA follows: TGTGCCAGCAGCCCTATGGGGGCTTGGTACAATGAGCAGTTCTTC.

The chain joins TRBV3-1 to TRBJ2-1, with D maybe TRBD2 (6 bases). Looked up from germline, CDR1 is LGHDT and CDR2 is YNNKEL (reference sequence). Trimming left V 4 bases short and J 2 bases short, with 12 bases between. The CDR3 length is 15 residues. The CDR3 loop reads CASSPTGEPYNEQFF. The CDR3 coding sequence is TGTGCCAGCAGCCCAACGGGGGAGCCCTACAATGAGCAGTTCTTC.

The chain couples TRBV19 to TRBJ2-2; TRBD2 matches 8 bases. V lost 3 bases and J lost 9; bases outside the gene matches: 6. The CDR3 consists of 14 residues. Germline V gene lookup returns CDR1 LNHDA and CDR2 SQIVND (reference sequence). The CDR3 region is CASSIIASGWELFF. The CDR3 DNA reads TGTGCCAGTAGTATTATCGCTAGCGGGTGGGAGCTGTTTTTT.

In its sample, this clonotype was seen a few times. The chain combines TRBV25-1 with TRBJ2-6; D call uncertain. Germline V gene data show CDR1 as MGHDK and CDR2 as SYGVNS. Trimming pared 2 bases from V and 0 bases from J, leaving 8 bases between. This CDR3 region has 16 residues. The CDR3: CASSENMGSGANVLTF. The DNA of the CDR3 is TGTGCCAGCAGTGAAAATATGGGCTCTGGGGCCAACGTCCTGACTTTC.

This clonotype was seen a handful of times. This chain uses TRBV12-3 or TRBV12-4 with TRBJ1-1; 12 positions match TRBD1. Trimming cost V 7 bases and J 10 bases; bases outside gene matches: 7. CDR3 length equals 13 residues. The CDR3: CASTRDRGRLAFF. As DNA, the CDR3 is TGTGCCAGCACTAGGGACAGGGGGCGGTTAGCTTTCTTT.